The 24 T cell receptor beta chains in this list originate from one sample, sequenced in a study of cytomegalovirus exposure and HLA in healthy donors. Method: immunoSEQ multiplex PCR; TCRdb's copy keeps in-frame clones and lacks some. The data show a few hundred thousand clones, nearly 90% seen once. The sample consisted of PBMCs. These receptors originate from a woman aged 18-29 years in good health and CMV-seronegative.

The chain employs TRBV6-1 and TRBJ2-2; tentative D call: TRBD2 (7 bases). The CDR3 has 15 residues. V was pared by 6 bases and J by 3 bases, with 14 bases between. Germline loops: CDR1 MNHNS, CDR2 SASEGT. In DNA, the CDR3 is TGTGCCAGCAGATGGGAAGGGGGGGACACCGGGGAGCTGTTTTTT. Its protein is CASRWEGGDTGELFF.

In this sample, this clone turned up once. V is TRBV2 and J is TRBJ1-2; 7 bases agree with TRBD1. The CDR3 extends over 15 amino acids. Germline trimming cut 5 bases from V and 5 bases from J; bases unmatched to any gene: 11. In germline, CDR1 is SNHLY, CDR2 FYNNEI. The CDR3 DNA follows: TGTGCCAGCAGTCAACAGGGGTCTCTTTGGTATGGCTACACCTTC. Translation gives CASSQQGSLWYGYTF. Using reference TRBV2 and TRBJ1-2 for the parts outside the CDR3, the full variable domain is EPEVTQTPSHQVTQMGQEVILRCVPISNHLYFYWYRQILGQKVEFLVSFYNNEISEKSEIFDDQFSVERPDGSNFTLKIRSTKLEDSAMYFCASSQQGSLWYGYTFGSGTRLTVV.

The chain combines TRBV6-5 with TRBJ1-5; D uncertain. The ends were cut back, 4 bases at V and 4 bases at J, with 8 bases in the middle. This CDR3 has 13 amino acids. The germline V gene encodes CDR1 MNHEY and CDR2 SVGAGI. This CDR3 reads CASSSRENQPQHF. In nucleotides, the CDR3 is TGTGCCAGCAGTTCACGGGAAAATCAGCCCCAGCATTTT.

CDR3 nucleotide sequence: TGTGCCAGCAGCTACAGGGGTGCTGGCACAGATACGCAGTATTTT. Its protein product is CASSYRGAGTDTQYF. This chain uses TRBV5-6 with TRBJ2-3; 7 nucleotides line up with TRBD1. After removal of 3 bases from V and 1 base from J, the junction contained 5 bases not matched to a gene. Looked up from germline, CDR1 is SGHDT and CDR2 is YYEEEE. This CDR3 has 15 amino acids.

The chain employs TRBV5-4 and TRBJ2-6; no reliable D call. Germline loops: CDR1 SGHNT, CDR2 YYREEE (reference sequence). CDR3 size: 16 residues. Deletions cut 0 bases from V and 0 bases from J, with 7 bases between. The CDR3 region has the DNA TGTGCCAGCAGCTTGGAGCGAGCCTCTGGGGCCAACGTCCTGACTTTC. Its protein product is CASSLERASGANVLTF.

J is TRBJ1-2 and V is TRBV19, with TRBD1 identical over 12 bases. Germline V gene sequence: CDR1 LNHDA, CDR2 SQIVND (reference sequence). The CDR3 spans 14 residues. V shed 4 bases and J 7 bases; nucleotides not matched to a gene: 4. The DNA for the CDR3 is TGTGCCAGTAGTACGGGACAGGGGGCCGGTGGCTACACCTTC. The encoded protein is CASSTGQGAGGYTF.

CDR3 nucleotides: TGTGCCAGCAGCTTAAACCAGGGCGGCTATGGCTACACCTTC. Its translation: CASSLNQGGYGYTF. The chain employs TRBV7-8 and TRBJ1-2; TRBD1 might be the D (5 bases). Trimming took 2 bases from V and 4 from J, leaving 11 bases between them. CDR3 size: 14 residues. Germline CDR1 is SGHVS and CDR2 is FQNEAQ.

V usage is TRBV5-6 and J usage is TRBJ2-7; the D gene is possibly TRBD1 (6 bases). Trimming pared 3 bases from V and 6 bases from J, leaving 10 bases between. The CDR3 length is 12 residues. Germline lookup yields CDR1 SGHDT and CDR2 YYEEEE. DNA of the CDR3: TGTGCCAGCAGCTCTACAGGGTTCGAGCAGTACGTC. Translating it yields CASSSTGFEQYV.

V is TRBV27 and J is TRBJ1-4; D is possibly TRBD1 (6 bases). Per germline, CDR1 MNHEY and CDR2 SMNVEV (reference sequence). CDR3 length: 19 amino acids. The ends were cut back, 5 bases at V and 0 bases at J, with 22 bases in the middle. The CDR3 nucleotides read TGTGCCAGCAGTACCGCATATCCTTGGACAGACTCAACTAATGAAAAACTGTTTTTT. Translating it yields CASSTAYPWTDSTNEKLFF.

The chain uses TRBV6-1 and TRBJ2-7; 7 bases match TRBD1. The CDR3 extends over 12 amino acids. V shed 8 bases, J shed 7 bases, and the junction held 8 bases outside the gene matches. CDR1 is MNHNS and CDR2 is SASEGT in the germline V gene. The CDR3 protein is CASGARGLEQYV. The CDR3 nucleotides are TGTGCCAGCGGGGCAAGGGGGCTGGAGCAGTACGTC.

The CDR3 DNA reads as TGTGCCAGCAGACCGAAGTCCGGGACTAGCGGGACCTACGAGCAGTACTTC. This sequence encodes CASRPKSGTSGTYEQYF. The chain has TRBV7-9 and TRBJ2-7; 13 bases are a match to TRBD2. After removal of 6 bases from V and 2 bases from J, the junction contained 10 bases not matched to a gene. Germline V CDR1 and CDR2: SEHNR, FQNEAQ (reference sequence). The CDR3 contains 17 residues.

The chain joins TRBV19 to TRBJ2-1; D may be TRBD1 (6 bases). V was trimmed by 2 bases and J by 6 bases, leaving 14 bases between them. There are 15 residues in the CDR3. Germline lookup yields CDR1 LNHDA and CDR2 SQIVND (reference sequence). CDR3 nucleotide sequence: TGTGCCAGTAGTATAAACGGGCAGGGGATCAATGAGCAGTTCTTC. Its protein is CASSINGQGINEQFF. Using reference TRBV19 and TRBJ2-1 for the parts outside the CDR3, the full variable domain is DGGITQSPKYLFRKEGQNVTLSCEQNLNHDAMYWYRQDPGQGLRLIYYSQIVNDFQKGDIAEGYSVSREKKESFPLTVTSAQKNPTAFYLCASSINGQGINEQFFGPGTRLTVL.

This chain links TRBV27 with TRBJ2-2, with D possibly matching TRBD1 (6 bases). The germline V gene encodes CDR1 MNHEY and CDR2 SMNVEV (reference sequence). Trimming cost V 4 bases and J 6 bases, with 15 bases left between them. This CDR3 has 15 amino acids. Written as DNA, the CDR3 is TGTGCCAGCAGTTCCAACCCTTACAGGGCCGGGGAGCTGTTTTTT. It specifies CASSSNPYRAGELFF.

This chain joins TRBV28 and TRBJ1-4; 7 positions match TRBD1. The CDR3 extends over 14 amino acids. J was trimmed by 5 bases and V by 5 bases; bases with no gene match: 5. CDR1 is MDHEN and CDR2 is SYDVKM in the germline V gene. CDR3 protein: CASSPDRVNEKLFF. In DNA form, the CDR3 reads TGTGCCAGCAGTCCCGACAGGGTCAATGAAAAACTGTTTTTT.

The chain links TRBV4-1 to TRBJ1-4; possible D gene TRBD1, 5 bases. The CDR3 has 16 amino acids. The V and J ends lost 4 bases and 0 bases respectively, with 12 bases between them. CDR1 is MGHRA, CDR2 YSYEKL, per germline. The CDR3 DNA reads as TGCGCCAGCAGCCTGGGGCCGGCGGCAACTAATGAAAAACTGTTTTTT. It codes for CASSLGPAATNEKLFF.

The chain couples TRBV6-5 to TRBJ1-1, with a possible D match to TRBD1 (6 bases). The CDR3 sequence is 13 residues long. Between the trimmed V and J ends, which lost 11 bases and 4 bases, there was a span of 17 bases. From germline, CDR1 is MNHEY and CDR2 SVGAGI. CDR3 nucleotides: TGTGCCGCCCAAATACAGGGAGTCACTGAAGCTTTCTTT. It codes for CAAQIQGVTEAFF.

This chain links TRBV7-8 with TRBJ1-2; 11 bases are a match to TRBD1. The CDR3 contains 15 residues. Per the germline V gene, CDR1 is SGHVS and CDR2 is FQNEAQ. V was clipped by 1 base and J by 7 bases; unmatched bases: 5. The DNA of the CDR3 is TGTGCCAGCAGCTTAGACCCGGGACAGGGGGGTGGCTACACCTTC. Its translation: CASSLDPGQGGGYTF.

The CDR3 nucleotides read TGTGCCAGCAGCCCTTCAGGGGTAGGGAATCAGCCCCAGCATTTT. It encodes CASSPSGVGNQPQHF. The chain uses TRBV9 and TRBJ1-5; possibly TRBD1 for D (6 bases). Looked up from germline, CDR1 is SGDLS and CDR2 is YYNGEE. The CDR3 loop spans 15 amino acids. V lost 4 bases, J lost 4 bases, and 15 bases lay in between.

The rearrangement uses TRBV28 and TRBJ1-4; D may be TRBD1 (5 bases). The CDR3 is 15 amino acids. CDR1 and CDR2 (germline): MDHEN, SYDVKM. The germline V and J ends were trimmed by 1 base and 4 bases, with 10 bases remaining between them. CDR3 sequence reads: CASSLLGAINEKLFF. The CDR3 DNA follows: TGTGCCAGCAGTTTATTAGGGGCTATTAATGAAAAACTGTTTTTT.

This clone was detected only once. This chain links TRBV7-3 with TRBJ2-1; 11 nucleotides agree with TRBD1. CDR3 length: 16 residues. V was clipped by 5 bases and J by 2 bases; unmatched bases: 5. Germline CDR1 is SGHTA and CDR2 is FQGTGA. The CDR3 sequence: CASSQRTGGPYNEQFF. The CDR3 region has the DNA TGTGCCAGCAGCCAACGGACAGGGGGCCCCTACAATGAGCAGTTCTTC.

The genes are TRBV28 and TRBJ2-5, with D tentatively TRBD2 (5 bases). The CDR3 extends over 15 amino acids. CDR1 and CDR2 from the germline V gene are MDHEN and SYDVKM. V was shortened by 9 bases and J by 4 bases, with 21 bases between the two germline ends. DNA of the CDR3: TGTGCCAGTACCCATTCGAGGGTGTTATTAGAGACCCAGTACTTC. Translated: CASTHSRVLLETQYF.

The chain is built from TRBV5-6 and TRBJ2-1, with D perhaps matching TRBD1 (5 bases). Germline V gene lookup returns CDR1 SGHDT and CDR2 YYEEEE. Trimming cost V 1 base and J 2 bases, with 13 bases left between them. The CDR3 is 16 residues long. CDR3 sequence: CASSLRRGETYNEQFF. CDR3 DNA: TGTGCCAGCAGCTTGAGAAGGGGTGAGACCTACAATGAGCAGTTCTTC.

The V and J genes are TRBV19 and TRBJ1-1; weak D call: TRBD1 (6 bases). CDR1 LNHDA and CDR2 SQIVND come from the germline V gene (reference sequence). The V and J ends lost 6 bases and 6 bases respectively, with 20 bases between them. This CDR3 has 15 residues. This chain's CDR3 is CASSRQQGWASEAFF. CDR3 in DNA: TGTGCCAGTAGCCGGCAACAGGGTTGGGCCTCTGAAGCTTTCTTT.

The genes are TRBV2 and TRBJ2-3, with 7 bases aligning to TRBD2. Germline assignment: CDR1 SNHLY and CDR2 FYNNEI. The V gene end was trimmed by 4 bases and the J gene end by 2 bases; junction bases not matched to a gene: 6. This CDR3 has 15 residues. The CDR3 sequence: CASSATSGDTDTQYF. DNA for the CDR3: TGTGCCAGCAGTGCAACCAGCGGGGACACAGATACGCAGTATTTT.